This TCR beta chain appears in the sequencing data of a study of human T cells and chemical hapten exposure. About the research overall: The upper back received 0.01% DPC by patch testing, with results read at 6 days. General study results and limits: Expanded TCRs formed significantly more large CDR3 similarity clusters than controls.

Unique molecular identifiers were attached to individual cDNA molecules within the library. Via MiXCR, TCRdb re-called the RACE reads, giving one row per CDR3 protein. The sample records tens of thousands of distinct CDR3 sequences, roughly a tenth being singletons. Time point here: patch test 3, about 24 weeks after DPC sensitization. As to treatment: therapeutic diphenylcyclopropenone sensitization with weekly scalp DPC. CDR3 length equals 12 residues. From germline, CDR1 is SGHTA and CDR2 FQGNSA. Deletions cut 0 bases from V and 3 bases from J, with 1 base between. There are many counts of this clonotype. Its specificity is not known.

The chain employs TRBV7-2 and TRBJ2-3; D is uncertain. The starting material was whole blood, obtained in connection with sensitization to the hapten diphenylcyclopropenone (DPC). The receptor's source is a woman aged 35 to 49 with alopecia areata. Some clones in this sample may be carry-over from other donors' samples. This CDR3 is CASSLATDTQYF. For the CDR3, the DNA is TGTGCCAGCAGCTTAGCAACAGATACGCAGTATTTT.